What follows are 12 T cell receptor beta chains derived from one specimen sequenced in a study of glioma-infiltrating T cells. Amplification of TCR alpha and beta CDR3 regions from RNA used iRepertoire nested multiplex PCR. TCRdb called the multiplex PCR reads again in MiXCR, with one record for every CDR3 protein. The sample contains more than 20,000 distinct CDR3 sequences, around 23% of which appear only once. Sequencing was carried out using glioma tissue, nonneoplastic brain tissue, or PBMCs (not recorded which). The receptor source for this set is a human donor with low-grade glioma or glioblastoma, undergoing nonglioma brain surgery, or in good health (not recorded which).

This clonotype was picked up many times. V is TRBV19 and J is TRBJ1-6; D is unclear. The CDR3 totals 12 residues. Deletions cut 8 bases from V and 5 bases from J, with 7 bases between. Germline CDR1 and CDR2: LNHDA and SQIVND (reference sequence). The CDR3 sequence is CASGYDNSPLHF. In DNA form, the CDR3 reads TGTGCCAGTGGGTACGATAATTCACCCCTCCACTTT.

To note about this clonotype: A much larger clone differs by one base, so this may be a read error. This chain connects TRBV7-9 to TRBJ1-5; 7 nucleotides align to TRBD1. The germline CDR1 and CDR2 sequences are SEHNR and FQNEAQ (reference sequence). V lost 3 bases, J lost 4 bases, and 6 bases stayed unmatched. This CDR3 has 15 residues. Written as DNA, the CDR3 is TGTGCCAGCAGCTTCCGGGACAGTGGGAATCAGCCCCAGCATTTT. Its translation is CASSFRDSGNQPQHF.

This clonotype was seen ten or more times. V gene TRBV19 combines with J gene TRBJ2-2, with D unclear. The V end lost 2 bases, the J end lost 1 base, and 5 bases lay between the germline ends. The CDR3 runs to 14 residues. Germline CDR1 LNHDA, CDR2 SQIVND (reference sequence). CDR3 nucleotide sequence: TGTGCCAGTAGTATATTGGTGAACACCGGGGAGCTGTTTTTT. Amino acid sequence: CASSILVNTGELFF.

This clonotype has ten or more counts. The genes are TRBV3-1 and TRBJ2-5, with 7 bases matching TRBD1. V was clipped by 0 bases and J by 7 bases; unmatched bases: 11. Germline V gene lookup returns CDR1 LGHDT and CDR2 YNNKEL (reference sequence). The length of the CDR3 is 16 residues. The CDR3 DNA sequence: TGTGCCAGCAGCCAAGACCGGACAGGCTCGCCGCGGACCCAGTACTTC. This gives the protein CASSQDRTGSPRTQYF.

By share, this clonotype counts as medium-sized. The V call is TRBV20-1, the J call TRBJ2-7; D is undetermined. The V end was cut by 4 bases, the J end by 9 bases, with 10 bases between. Germline assignment: CDR1 DFQATT and CDR2 SNEGSKA (reference sequence). This CDR3 contains 10 residues. CDR3 residues: CSAISQVQYF. CDR3 in DNA: TGCAGTGCTATAAGTCAGGTGCAGTACTTC.

This clonotype was counted ten times or more. The J gene is TRBJ1-5, the V gene TRBV7-8, with D hard to call. Germline CDR1 reads SGHVS; CDR2 reads FQNEAQ. Trimming removed 2 bases from V and 2 bases from J, with 7 bases in between. The CDR3 runs to 14 residues. CDR3 in DNA: TGTGCCAGCAGCTTAAGTACAGGCAATCAGCCCCAGCATTTT. As protein: CASSLSTGNQPQHF.

As to this clonotype: This could be a read error, since a much larger clone is one nucleotide away. The chain couples TRBV4-1 to TRBJ2-7; no reliable D call. CDR1 is MGHRA, CDR2 YSYEKL, per germline. The CDR3 has 14 residues. CDR3 protein: CASSQDHRAYGQYF. In DNA form, the CDR3 reads TGCGCCAGCAGCCAAGATCACCGAGCCTACGGGCAGTACTTC.

This clonotype was observed many times. The V and J genes are TRBV2 and TRBJ1-1; weak D call: TRBD1 (6 bases). Germline assignment: CDR1 SNHLY and CDR2 FYNNEI. The CDR3 spans 13 residues. With 5 bases removed from V and 1 base from J, the gap between germline ends came to 8 bases. The CDR3 here is CASSRDTNTEAFF. The CDR3 bases are TGTGCCAGCAGTCGGGACACGAACACTGAAGCTTTCTTT.

Ten or more counts support this clonotype. This may be a read error, as it is one base from a much larger clone. CDR3 coding DNA: TGTGCCAGCAGTTACTCGGAATCCCAGCATTTT. This codes for CASSYSESQHF. The chain is built from TRBV6-6 and TRBJ1-5, with D hard to call. Trimming cost V 0 bases and J 11 bases, with 5 bases left between them. Germline V lookup: CDR1 MNHNY, CDR2 SVGAGI (reference sequence). CDR3 length: 11 amino acids.

Of note for this clonotype: A much larger clone differs from this one at a single base, so this may be a read error. The chain links TRBV7-6 to TRBJ2-1; D might be TRBD1 (5 bases). Germline V CDR1 and CDR2: SGHVS, FNYEAQ. Trimming cost V 3 bases and J 9 bases, with 15 bases left between them. The length of the CDR3 is 14 residues. CDR3 region: CASSFGRAPGEQFF. CDR3 DNA: TGTGCCAGCAGCTTTGGCAGGGCGCCGGGTGAGCAGTTCTTC.

V gene TRBV4-1 combines with J gene TRBJ2-5; perhaps TRBD2 as D (6 bases). Trimming pared 0 bases from V and 1 base from J, leaving 9 bases between. Germline CDR1 and CDR2: MGHRA and YSYEKL. The CDR3 consists of 15 residues. CDR3 region: CASSQEGRTQETQYF. DNA for the CDR3: TGCGCCAGCAGCCAAGAAGGGAGGACCCAAGAGACCCAGTACTTC.

About this clonotype itself: An end of the junction does not agree with germline; a read error may underlie this. The chain couples TRBV11-2 to TRBJ1-1, with D possibly matching TRBD1 (5 bases). The V gene's germline CDR1 is SGHAT and CDR2 FQNNGV. The CDR3 has 13 amino acids. Written as DNA, the CDR3 is TGTGCCAGCAGCTTTACTAGGGGCACTGAGGCTTTCTTT. Protein product: CASSFTRGTEAFF.